The entry that follows covers one T cell receptor (beta chain) sequence. The assay was immunoSEQ multiplex PCR, and TCRdb's table has in-frame clones only and misses some. The data contain 400,000 to 500,000 clones, 70% to 90% of them singletons. The age range of participants was about 18 to 95 years, with residence in around 22 US areas. This sample is drawn from a study of blood T cell repertoires in COVID-19. The CDR3 sequence is 16 residues long. Looked up from germline, CDR1 is SGDLS and CDR2 is YYNGEE. Germline trimming cut 2 bases from V and 2 bases from J; bases unmatched to any gene: 9. Specimen: PBMCs or T cells enriched from blood (not recorded which). This chain uses TRBV9 with TRBJ2-7; 8 bases map to TRBD2. This receptor was identified in a young woman who had been exposed to COVID-19. CDR3 DNA sequence: TGTGCCAGCAGCGTTGGTTCTAGCGGGCCCACCTACGAGCAGTACTTC. Amino acids: CASSVGSSGPTYEQYF.